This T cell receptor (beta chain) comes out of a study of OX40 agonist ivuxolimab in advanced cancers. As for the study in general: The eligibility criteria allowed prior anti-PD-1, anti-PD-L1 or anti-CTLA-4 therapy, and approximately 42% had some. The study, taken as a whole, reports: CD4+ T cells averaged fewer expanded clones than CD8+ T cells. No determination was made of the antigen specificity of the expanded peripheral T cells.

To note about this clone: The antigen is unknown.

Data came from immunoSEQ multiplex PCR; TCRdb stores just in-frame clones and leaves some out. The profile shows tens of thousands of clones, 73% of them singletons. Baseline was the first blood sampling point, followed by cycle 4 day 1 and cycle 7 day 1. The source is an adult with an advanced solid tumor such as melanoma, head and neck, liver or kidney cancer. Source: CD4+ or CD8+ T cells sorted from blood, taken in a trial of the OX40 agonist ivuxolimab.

The CDR3 is CASSLLGLYEQYF. In nucleotides, the CDR3 is TGCGCCAGCAGCTTGTTAGGGCTCTACGAGCAGTACTTC. V is TRBV5-1 and J is TRBJ2-7; unclear D gene. V lost 1 base and J lost 3, with 8 bases in between. The CDR3 sequence is 13 residues long. Looked up from germline, CDR1 is SGHRS and CDR2 is YFSETQ.